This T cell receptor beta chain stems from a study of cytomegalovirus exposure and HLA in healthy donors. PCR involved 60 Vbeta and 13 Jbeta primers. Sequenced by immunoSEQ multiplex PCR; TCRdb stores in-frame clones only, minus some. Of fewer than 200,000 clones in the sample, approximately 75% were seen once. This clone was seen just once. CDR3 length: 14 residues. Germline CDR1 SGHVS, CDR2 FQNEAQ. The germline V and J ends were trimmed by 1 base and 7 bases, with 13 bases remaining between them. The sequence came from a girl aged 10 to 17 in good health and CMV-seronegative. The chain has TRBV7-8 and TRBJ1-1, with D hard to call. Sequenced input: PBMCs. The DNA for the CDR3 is TGTGCCAGCAGCTTAGGTGTGATCTACGTTGAAGCTTTCTTT. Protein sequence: CASSLGVIYVEAFF.